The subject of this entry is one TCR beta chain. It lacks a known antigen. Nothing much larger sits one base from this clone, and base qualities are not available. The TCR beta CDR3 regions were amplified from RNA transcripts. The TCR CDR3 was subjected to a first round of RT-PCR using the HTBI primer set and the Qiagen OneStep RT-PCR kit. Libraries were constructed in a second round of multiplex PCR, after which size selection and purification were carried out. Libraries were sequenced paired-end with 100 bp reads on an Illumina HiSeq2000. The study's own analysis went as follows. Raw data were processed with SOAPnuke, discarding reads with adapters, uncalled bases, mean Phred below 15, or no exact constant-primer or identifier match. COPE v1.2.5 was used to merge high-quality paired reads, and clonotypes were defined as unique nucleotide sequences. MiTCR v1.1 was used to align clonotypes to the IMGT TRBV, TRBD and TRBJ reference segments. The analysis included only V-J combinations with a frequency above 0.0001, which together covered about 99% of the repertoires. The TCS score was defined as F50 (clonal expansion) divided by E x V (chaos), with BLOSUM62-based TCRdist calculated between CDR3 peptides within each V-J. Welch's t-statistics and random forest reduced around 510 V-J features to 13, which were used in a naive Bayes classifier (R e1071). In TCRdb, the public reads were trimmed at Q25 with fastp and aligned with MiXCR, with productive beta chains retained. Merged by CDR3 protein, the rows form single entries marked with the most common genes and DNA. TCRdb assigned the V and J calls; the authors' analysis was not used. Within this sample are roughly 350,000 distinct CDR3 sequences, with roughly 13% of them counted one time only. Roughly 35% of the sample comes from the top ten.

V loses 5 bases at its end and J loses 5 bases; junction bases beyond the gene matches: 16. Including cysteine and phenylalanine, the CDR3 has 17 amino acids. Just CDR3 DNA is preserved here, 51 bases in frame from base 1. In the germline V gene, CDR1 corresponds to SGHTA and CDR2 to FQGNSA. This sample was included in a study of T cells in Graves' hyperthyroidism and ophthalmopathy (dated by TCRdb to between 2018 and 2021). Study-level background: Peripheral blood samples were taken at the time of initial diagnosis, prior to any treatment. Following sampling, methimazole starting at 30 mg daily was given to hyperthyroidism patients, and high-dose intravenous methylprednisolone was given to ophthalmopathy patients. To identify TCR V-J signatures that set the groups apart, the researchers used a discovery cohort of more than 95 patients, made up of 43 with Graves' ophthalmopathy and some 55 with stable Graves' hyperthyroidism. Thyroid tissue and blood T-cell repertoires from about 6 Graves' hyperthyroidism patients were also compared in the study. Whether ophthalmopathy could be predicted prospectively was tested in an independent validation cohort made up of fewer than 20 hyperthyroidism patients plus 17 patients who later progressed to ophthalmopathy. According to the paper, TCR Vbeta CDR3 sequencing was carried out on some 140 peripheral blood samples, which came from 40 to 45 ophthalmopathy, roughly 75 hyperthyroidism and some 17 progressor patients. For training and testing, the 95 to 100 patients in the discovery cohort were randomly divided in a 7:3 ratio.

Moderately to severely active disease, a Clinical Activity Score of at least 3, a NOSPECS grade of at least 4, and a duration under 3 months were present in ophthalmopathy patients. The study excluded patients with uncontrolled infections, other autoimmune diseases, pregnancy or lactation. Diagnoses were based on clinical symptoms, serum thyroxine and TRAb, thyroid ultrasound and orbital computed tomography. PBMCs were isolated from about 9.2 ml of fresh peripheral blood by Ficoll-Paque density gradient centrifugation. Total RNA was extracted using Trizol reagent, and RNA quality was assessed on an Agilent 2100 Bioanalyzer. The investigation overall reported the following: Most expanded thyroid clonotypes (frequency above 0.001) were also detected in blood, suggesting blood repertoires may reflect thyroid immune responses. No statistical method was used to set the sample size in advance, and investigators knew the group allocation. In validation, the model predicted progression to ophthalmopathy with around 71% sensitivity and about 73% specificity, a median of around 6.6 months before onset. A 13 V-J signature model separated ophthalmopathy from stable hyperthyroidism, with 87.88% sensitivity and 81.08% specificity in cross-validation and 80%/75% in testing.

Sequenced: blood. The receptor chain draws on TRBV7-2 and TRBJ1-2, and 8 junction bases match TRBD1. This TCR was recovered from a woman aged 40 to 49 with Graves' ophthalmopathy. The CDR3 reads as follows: CASSQETRTGKRYGYTF. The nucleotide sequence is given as TGTGCCAGCAGCCAAGAAACCCGGACAGGGAAGAGGTATGGCTACACCTTC.